This T cell receptor beta chain was captured in a study of blood T cell repertoires in COVID-19. As for the study in general: The study drew acute and convalescent COVID-19 samples from the United States, Italy and Spain.

Per the original data handling: Nucleated cell counts were estimated from reference gene primer amplification. Profiled with immunoSEQ multiplex PCR; TCRdb holds only in-frame clones, not every one. Clone size and V and J calls were adopted from that table, with D and trimming inferred from the DNA. The data contain hundreds of thousands of clones, approximately 90% of them singletons. The V gene's germline CDR1 is ENHRY and CDR2 SYGVKD. The ends were cut back, 6 bases at V and 7 bases at J, with 9 bases in the middle. CDR3 length: 11 amino acids. Individuals aged roughly 18 to 90 years were recruited from fewer than 25 US areas. Among Cohort 3 donors, those recovered had two negative PCRs, clearance, or symptom resolution.

The sample was PBMCs or T cells enriched from blood (not recorded which). The receptor's source is a woman in her twenties or thirties who had recovered from COVID-19. The chain carries TRBV10-3 and TRBJ1-1; D unclear. The chain's CDR3 is CAISPGSEAFF. The CDR3 DNA reads as TGTGCCATCAGCCCGGGGAGTGAAGCTTTCTTT.